The 5 T cell receptor beta chains below all came from one sample that was sequenced in a study of shared clonotypes between healthy human individuals. Here immunoSEQ multiplex PCR was the method, and the copy in TCRdb shows in-frame clones only, minus some. The sample includes 490,000 or so clones, around 80% of them seen just once. Sequencing used PBMCs. These receptors all come from a woman aged 35 to 49 in good health. Some clones in this sample may be carry-over from other donors' samples.

This clone was counted between two and nine times. This sequence joins TRBV9 and TRBJ1-1, with D possibly being TRBD1 (5 bases). The CDR3 runs 13 residues. Trimming left V 4 bases short and J 1 base short, with 8 bases between. CDR1 is SGDLS, CDR2 YYNGEE, per germline. In nucleotides, the CDR3 is TGTGCCAGCAGCTTACAGGCGAACACTGAAGCTTTCTTT. Its protein is CASSLQANTEAFF. Complete variable domain (other parts from reference TRBV9 and TRBJ1-1): DSGVTQTPKHLITATGQRVTLRCSPRSGDLSVYWYQQSLDQGLQFLIQYYNGEERAKGNILERFSAQQFPDLHSELNLSSLELGDSALYFCASSLQANTEAFFGQGTRLTVV.

The gene calls are TRBV2 and TRBJ2-7; D gene uncertain. Germline V CDR1 and CDR2: SNHLY, FYNNEI. The CDR3 loop spans 11 amino acids. Deletions cut 6 bases from V and 5 bases from J, with 8 bases between. CDR3 in amino acids: CASRTPDEQYF. Here the CDR3 DNA reads TGTGCCAGCAGGACCCCAGACGAGCAGTACTTC.

The J gene is TRBJ2-7, the V gene TRBV5-4; 7 bases agree with TRBD1. The CDR3 is 14 residues long. In germline, CDR1 is SGHNT, CDR2 YYREEE (reference sequence). V was clipped by 1 base and J by 0 bases; unmatched bases: 1. CDR3 bases: TGTGCCAGCAGCTTGAGGGACAGCTCCTACGAGCAGTACTTC. It codes for CASSLRDSSYEQYF.

J is TRBJ1-2 and V is TRBV27; 7 bases match TRBD1. V lost 5 bases, J lost 1 base, and 4 bases stayed unmatched. Germline V gene data show CDR1 as MNHEY and CDR2 as SMNVEV (reference sequence). This CDR3 has 14 residues. CDR3 DNA sequence: TGTGCCAGCAGTATCCGACAGGGTAACTATGGCTACACCTTC. Translated, it gives CASSIRQGNYGYTF.

This clone was detected once. The chain joins TRBV18 to TRBJ2-1; D may be TRBD2 (6 bases). Trimming removed 3 bases from V and 10 bases from J, with 13 bases in between. CDR1 and CDR2 (germline): KGHSH, LQKENI. The CDR3 is made up of 13 amino acids. This chain's CDR3 is CASSPELAQEQFF. In DNA form, the CDR3 reads TGTGCCAGCTCACCCGAACTAGCCCAAGAGCAGTTCTTC.